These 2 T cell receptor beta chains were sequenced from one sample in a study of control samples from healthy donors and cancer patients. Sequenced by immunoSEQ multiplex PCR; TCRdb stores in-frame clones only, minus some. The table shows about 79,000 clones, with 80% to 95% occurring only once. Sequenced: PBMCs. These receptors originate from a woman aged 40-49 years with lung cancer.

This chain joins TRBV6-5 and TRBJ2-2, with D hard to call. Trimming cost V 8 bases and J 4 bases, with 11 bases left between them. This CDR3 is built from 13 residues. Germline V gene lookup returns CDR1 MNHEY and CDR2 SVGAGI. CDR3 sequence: CASLDLSTGELFF. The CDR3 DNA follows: TGTGCCAGCCTCGACTTGAGCACCGGGGAGCTGTTTTTT.

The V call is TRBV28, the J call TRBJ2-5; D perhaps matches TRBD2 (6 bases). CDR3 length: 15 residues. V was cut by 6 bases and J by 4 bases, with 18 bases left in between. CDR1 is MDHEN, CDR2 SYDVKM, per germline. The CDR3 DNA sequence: TGTGCCAGCAGCTCCACCGACCTGGGAGGAGAGACCCAGTACTTC. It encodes CASSSTDLGGETQYF.